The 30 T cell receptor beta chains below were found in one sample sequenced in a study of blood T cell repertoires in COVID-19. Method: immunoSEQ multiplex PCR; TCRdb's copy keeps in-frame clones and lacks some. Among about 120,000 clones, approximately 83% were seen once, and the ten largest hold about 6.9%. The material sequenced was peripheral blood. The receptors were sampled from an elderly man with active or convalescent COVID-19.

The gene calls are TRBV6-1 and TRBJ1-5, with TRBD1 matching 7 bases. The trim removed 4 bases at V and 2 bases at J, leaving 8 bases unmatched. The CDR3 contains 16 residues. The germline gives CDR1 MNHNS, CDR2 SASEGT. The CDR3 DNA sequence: TGTGCCAGCAGTGGGGAACGGGACAGCCGCAATCAGCCCCAGCATTTT. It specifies CASSGERDSRNQPQHF.

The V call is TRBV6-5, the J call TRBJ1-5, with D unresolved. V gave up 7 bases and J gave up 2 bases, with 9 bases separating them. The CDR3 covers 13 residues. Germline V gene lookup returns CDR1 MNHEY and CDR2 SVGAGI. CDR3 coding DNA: TGTGCCAGCACGCTTGAGGGCAATCAGCCCCAGCATTTT. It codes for CASTLEGNQPQHF.

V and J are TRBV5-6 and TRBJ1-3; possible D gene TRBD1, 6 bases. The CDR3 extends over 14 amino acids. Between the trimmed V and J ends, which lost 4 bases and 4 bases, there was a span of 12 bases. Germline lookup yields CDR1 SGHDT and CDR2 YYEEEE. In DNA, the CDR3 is TGTGCCAGCAGCCTTAACACAGGGGGAAACACCATATATTTT. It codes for CASSLNTGGNTIYF.

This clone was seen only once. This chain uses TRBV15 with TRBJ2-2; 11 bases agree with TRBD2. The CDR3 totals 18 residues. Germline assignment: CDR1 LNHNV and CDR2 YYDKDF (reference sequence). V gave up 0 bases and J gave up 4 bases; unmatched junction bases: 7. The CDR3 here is CATSRDLPGTSGTGELFF. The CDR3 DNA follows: TGTGCCACCAGCAGAGATCTACCCGGGACTAGCGGCACCGGGGAGCTGTTTTTT.

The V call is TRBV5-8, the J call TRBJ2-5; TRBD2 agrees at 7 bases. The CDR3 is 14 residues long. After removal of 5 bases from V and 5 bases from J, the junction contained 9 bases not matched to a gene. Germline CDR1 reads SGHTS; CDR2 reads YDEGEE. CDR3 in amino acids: CASRGTTEGETQYF. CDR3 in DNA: TGTGCCAGCAGGGGGACTACCGAAGGGGAGACCCAGTACTTC.

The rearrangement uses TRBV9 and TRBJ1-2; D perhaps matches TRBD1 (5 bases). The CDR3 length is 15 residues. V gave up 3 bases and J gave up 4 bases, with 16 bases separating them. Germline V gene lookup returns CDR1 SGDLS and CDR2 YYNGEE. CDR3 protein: CASSAGQMGSYGYTF. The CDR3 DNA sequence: TGTGCCAGCAGCGCCGGACAAATGGGTAGCTATGGCTACACCTTC.

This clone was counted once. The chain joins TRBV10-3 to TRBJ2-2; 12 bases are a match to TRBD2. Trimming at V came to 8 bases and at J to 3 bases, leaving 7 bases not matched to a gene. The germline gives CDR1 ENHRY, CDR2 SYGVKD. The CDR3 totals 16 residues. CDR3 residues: CAIAPSGGVDTGELFF. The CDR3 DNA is TGTGCCATCGCTCCTAGCGGGGGGGTAGACACCGGGGAGCTGTTTTTT.

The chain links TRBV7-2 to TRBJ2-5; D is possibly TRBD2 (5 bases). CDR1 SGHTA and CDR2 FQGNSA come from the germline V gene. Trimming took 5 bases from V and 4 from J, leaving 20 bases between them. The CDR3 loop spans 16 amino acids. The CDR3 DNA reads TGTGCCAGCAGCCCTGGGCGGAGGAGCGTTGGAGAGACCCAGTACTTC. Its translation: CASSPGRRSVGETQYF.

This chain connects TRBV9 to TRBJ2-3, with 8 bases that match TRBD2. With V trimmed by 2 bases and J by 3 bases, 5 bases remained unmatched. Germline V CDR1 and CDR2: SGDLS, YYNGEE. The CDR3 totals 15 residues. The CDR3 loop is CASSVGLAGTDTQYF. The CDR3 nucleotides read TGTGCCAGCAGCGTCGGACTAGCAGGGACAGATACGCAGTATTTT.

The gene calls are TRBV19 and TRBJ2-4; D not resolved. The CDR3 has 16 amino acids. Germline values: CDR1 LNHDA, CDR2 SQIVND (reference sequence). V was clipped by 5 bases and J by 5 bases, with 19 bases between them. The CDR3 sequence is CASSPRGLTLENIQYF. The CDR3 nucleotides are TGTGCCAGTAGTCCCCGCGGCCTTACGTTGGAAAACATTCAGTACTTC.

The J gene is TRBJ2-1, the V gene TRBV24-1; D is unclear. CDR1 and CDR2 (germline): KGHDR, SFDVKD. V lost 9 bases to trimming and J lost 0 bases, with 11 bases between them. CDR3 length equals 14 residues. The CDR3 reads CATATEFSYNEQFF. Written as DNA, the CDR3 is TGTGCCACCGCGACTGAATTCTCCTACAATGAGCAGTTCTTC.

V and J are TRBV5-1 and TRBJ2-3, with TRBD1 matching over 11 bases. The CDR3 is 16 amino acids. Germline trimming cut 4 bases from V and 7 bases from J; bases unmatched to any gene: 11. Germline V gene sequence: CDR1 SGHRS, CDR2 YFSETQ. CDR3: CASSPTGQGAGYTQYF. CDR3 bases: TGCGCCAGCAGCCCGACTGGACAGGGGGCAGGGTATACGCAGTATTTT.

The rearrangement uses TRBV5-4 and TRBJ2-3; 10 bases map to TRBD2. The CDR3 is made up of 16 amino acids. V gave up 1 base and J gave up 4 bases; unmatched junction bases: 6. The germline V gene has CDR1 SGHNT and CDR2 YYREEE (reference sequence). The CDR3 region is CASSLLLAGVSDTQYF. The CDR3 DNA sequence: TGTGCCAGCAGCTTGTTGCTAGCGGGAGTATCAGATACGCAGTATTTT.

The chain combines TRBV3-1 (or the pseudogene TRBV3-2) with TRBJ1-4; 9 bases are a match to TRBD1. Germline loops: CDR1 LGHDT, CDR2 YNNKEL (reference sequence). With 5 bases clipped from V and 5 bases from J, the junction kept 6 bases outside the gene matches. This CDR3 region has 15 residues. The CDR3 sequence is CASSWGQGENEKLFF. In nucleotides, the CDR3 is TGTGCCAGCAGCTGGGGACAGGGCGAGAATGAAAAACTGTTTTTT.

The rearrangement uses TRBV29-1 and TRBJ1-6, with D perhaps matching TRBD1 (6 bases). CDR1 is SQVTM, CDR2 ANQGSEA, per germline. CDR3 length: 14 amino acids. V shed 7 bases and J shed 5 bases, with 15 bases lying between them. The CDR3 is CSAMTGHNNSPLHF. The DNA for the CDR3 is TGCAGCGCGATGACGGGACACAATAATTCACCCCTCCACTTT.

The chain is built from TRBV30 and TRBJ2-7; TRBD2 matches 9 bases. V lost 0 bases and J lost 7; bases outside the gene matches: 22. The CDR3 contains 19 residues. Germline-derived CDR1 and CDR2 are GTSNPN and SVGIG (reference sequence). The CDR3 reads CAWSVRISLSGSGMREQYF. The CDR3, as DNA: TGTGCCTGGAGTGTACGGATCTCTCTTAGCGGGAGTGGTATGCGAGAGCAGTACTTC.

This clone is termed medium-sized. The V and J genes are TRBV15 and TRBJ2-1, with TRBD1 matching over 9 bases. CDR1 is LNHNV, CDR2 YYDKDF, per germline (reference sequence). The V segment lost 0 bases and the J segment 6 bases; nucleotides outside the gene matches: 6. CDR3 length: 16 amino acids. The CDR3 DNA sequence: TGTGCCACCAGCAGAGATCTAGGGACAGGGAGCAATGAGCAGTTCTTC. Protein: CATSRDLGTGSNEQFF.

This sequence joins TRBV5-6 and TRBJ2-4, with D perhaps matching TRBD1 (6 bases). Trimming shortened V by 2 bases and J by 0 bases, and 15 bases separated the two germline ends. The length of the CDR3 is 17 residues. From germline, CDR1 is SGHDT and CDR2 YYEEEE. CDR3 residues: CASSFIQGTQAKNIQYF. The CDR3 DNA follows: TGTGCCAGCAGCTTCATACAGGGAACTCAAGCCAAAAACATTCAGTACTTC. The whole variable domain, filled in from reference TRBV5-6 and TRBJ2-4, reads DAGVTQSPTHLIKTRGQQVTLRCSPKSGHDTVSWYQQALGQGPQFIFQYYEEEERQRGNFPDRFSGHQFPNYSSELNVNALLLGDSALYLCASSFIQGTQAKNIQYFGAGTRLSVL.

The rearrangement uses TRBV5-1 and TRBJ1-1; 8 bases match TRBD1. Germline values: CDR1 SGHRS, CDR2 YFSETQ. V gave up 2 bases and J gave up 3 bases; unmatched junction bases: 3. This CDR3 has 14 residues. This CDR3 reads CASSLQGGHTEAFF. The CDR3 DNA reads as TGCGCCAGCAGCTTACAGGGGGGTCACACTGAAGCTTTCTTT.

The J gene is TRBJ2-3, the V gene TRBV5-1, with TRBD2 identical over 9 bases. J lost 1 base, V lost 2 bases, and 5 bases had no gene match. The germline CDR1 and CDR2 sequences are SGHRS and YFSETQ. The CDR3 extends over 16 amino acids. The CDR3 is CASSLKRGVGTDTQYF. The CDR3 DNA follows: TGCGCCAGCAGCTTAAAGCGGGGGGTGGGCACAGATACGCAGTATTTT. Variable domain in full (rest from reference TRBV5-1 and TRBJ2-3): KAGVTQTPRYLIKTRGQQVTLSCSPISGHRSVSWYQQTPGQGLQFLFEYFSETQRNKGNFPGRFSGRQFSNSRSEMNVSTLELGDSALYLCASSLKRGVGTDTQYFGPGTRLTVL.

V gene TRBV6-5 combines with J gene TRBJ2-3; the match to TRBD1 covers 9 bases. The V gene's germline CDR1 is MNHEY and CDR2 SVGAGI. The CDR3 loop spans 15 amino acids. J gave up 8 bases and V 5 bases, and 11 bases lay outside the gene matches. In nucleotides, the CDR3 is TGTGCCAGCAGTCCGGGACAGGGAACATTCGGTACGCAGTATTTT. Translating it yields CASSPGQGTFGTQYF.

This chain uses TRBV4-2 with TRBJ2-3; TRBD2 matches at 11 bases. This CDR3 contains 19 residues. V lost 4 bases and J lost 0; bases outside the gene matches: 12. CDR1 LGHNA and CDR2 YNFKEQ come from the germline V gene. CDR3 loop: CASSPGTRTSGSSTDTQYF. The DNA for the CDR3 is TGTGCCAGCAGCCCGGGGACACGGACTAGCGGGTCTAGCACAGATACGCAGTATTTT.

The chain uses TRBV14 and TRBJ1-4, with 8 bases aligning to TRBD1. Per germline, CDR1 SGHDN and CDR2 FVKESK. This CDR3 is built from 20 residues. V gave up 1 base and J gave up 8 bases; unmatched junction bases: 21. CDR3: CASSQGTLGQGKFTLEKLFF. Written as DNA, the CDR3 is TGTGCCAGCAGCCAAGGTACCCTCGGACAGGGTAAATTCACACTAGAAAAACTGTTTTTT. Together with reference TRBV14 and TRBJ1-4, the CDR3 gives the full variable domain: EAGVTQFPSHSVIEKGQTVTLRCDPISGHDNLYWYRRVMGKEIKFLLHFVKESKQDESGMPNNRFLAERTGGTYSTLKVQPAELEDSGVYFCASSQGTLGQGKFTLEKLFFGSGTQLSVL.

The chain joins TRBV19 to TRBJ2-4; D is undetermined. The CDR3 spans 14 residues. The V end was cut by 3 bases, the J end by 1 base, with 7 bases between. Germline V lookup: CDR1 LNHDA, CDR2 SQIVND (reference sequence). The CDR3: CASSMGRAKNIQYF. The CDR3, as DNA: TGTGCCAGTAGTATGGGCAGGGCCAAAAACATTCAGTACTTC.

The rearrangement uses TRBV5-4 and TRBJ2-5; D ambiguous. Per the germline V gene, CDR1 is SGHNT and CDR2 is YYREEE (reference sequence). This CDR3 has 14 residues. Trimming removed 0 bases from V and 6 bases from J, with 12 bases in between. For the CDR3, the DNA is TGTGCCAGCAGCTTGGTTTCAGGCCGGCAGACCCAGTACTTC. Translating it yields CASSLVSGRQTQYF.

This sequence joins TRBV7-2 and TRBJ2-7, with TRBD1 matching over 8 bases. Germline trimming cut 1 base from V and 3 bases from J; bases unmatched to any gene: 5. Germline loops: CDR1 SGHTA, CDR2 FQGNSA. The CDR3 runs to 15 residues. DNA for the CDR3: TGTGCCAGCAGCTTAGGTGGACAGGGAAACTACGAGCAGTACTTC. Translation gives CASSLGGQGNYEQYF.

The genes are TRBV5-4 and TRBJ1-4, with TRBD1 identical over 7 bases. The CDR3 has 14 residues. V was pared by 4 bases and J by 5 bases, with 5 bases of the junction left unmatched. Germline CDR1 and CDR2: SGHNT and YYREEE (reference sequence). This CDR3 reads CASSPPGGNEKLFF. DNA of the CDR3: TGTGCCAGCAGCCCTCCAGGGGGGAATGAAAAACTGTTTTTT.

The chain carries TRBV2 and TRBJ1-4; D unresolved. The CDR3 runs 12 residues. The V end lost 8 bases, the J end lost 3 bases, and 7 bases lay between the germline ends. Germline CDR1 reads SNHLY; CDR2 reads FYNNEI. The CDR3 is CASRYSNEKLFF. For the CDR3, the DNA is TGTGCCAGCCGGTATTCTAATGAAAAACTGTTTTTT.

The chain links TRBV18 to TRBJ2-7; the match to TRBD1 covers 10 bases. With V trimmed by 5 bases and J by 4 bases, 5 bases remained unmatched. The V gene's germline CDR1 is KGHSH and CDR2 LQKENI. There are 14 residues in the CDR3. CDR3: CASSAGTGVYEQYF. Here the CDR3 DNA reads TGTGCCAGCTCAGCCGGGACAGGGGTGTACGAGCAGTACTTC.

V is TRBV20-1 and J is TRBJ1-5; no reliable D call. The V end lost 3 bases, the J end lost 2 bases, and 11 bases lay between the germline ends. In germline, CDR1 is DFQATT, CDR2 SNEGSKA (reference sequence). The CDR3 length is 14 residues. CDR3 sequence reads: CSASSGSGNQPQHF. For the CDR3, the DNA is TGCAGTGCTAGTTCCGGGTCGGGCAATCAGCCCCAGCATTTT.